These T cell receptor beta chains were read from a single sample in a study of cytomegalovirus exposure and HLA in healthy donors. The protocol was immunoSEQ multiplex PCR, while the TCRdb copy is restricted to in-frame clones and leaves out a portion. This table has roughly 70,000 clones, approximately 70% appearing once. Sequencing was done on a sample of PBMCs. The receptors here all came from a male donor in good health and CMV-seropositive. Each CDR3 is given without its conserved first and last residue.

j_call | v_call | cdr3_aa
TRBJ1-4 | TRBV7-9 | ASSLDRAGNEKLF
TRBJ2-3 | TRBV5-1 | ASSLGDRGADTQY
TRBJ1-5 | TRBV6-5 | ASSRQGWQPQH
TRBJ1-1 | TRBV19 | ASSSDTPNTEAF
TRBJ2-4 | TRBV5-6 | ASSLRQGAGSRY
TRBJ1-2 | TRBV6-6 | ASSARDHYGYT
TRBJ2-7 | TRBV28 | ASSFSGSYEQY
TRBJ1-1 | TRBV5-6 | ASSRKDRGGTEAF
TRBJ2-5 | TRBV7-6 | ASSTTGVVETQY
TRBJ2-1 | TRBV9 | ASSVFSYNEQF
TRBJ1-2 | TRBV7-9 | ASSLPRGNLPNYGYT
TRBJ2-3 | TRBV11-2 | ASSLGDRGITDTQY
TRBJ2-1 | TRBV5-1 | ASSLLYLNEQF
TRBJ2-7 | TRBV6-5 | ASSYFSGPGYEQY
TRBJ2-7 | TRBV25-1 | ASSDLDRDRYEQY
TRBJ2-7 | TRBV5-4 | ASSLSSYEQY
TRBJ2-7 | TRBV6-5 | ASSGKTSGQDEQY
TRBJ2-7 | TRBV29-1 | SVAGSGRSTYEQY
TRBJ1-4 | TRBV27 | ASSFVGQGNEKLF
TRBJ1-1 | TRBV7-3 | ASSLSGGGTEAF
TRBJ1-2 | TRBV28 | ASRPGQGGGGYT
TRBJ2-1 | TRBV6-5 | ASSYSAGGPINEQF
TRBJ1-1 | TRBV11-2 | ASSLDRGSPEAF
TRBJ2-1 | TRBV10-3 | AIGASGGDNEQF
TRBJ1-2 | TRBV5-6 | ASSLGQGTYGYT
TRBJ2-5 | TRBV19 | ASSIRTGGVQETQY
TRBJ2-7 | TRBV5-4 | ASSFRQGGYEQY
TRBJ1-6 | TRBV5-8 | ASSWGMAGENSPLH
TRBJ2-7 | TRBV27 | ASSLGSLAEQY
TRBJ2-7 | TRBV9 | ASSVEGQNEQY
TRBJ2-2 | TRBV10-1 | ASSEGGHNTGELF
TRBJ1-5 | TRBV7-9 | SSSFTRGFRGNQPQH
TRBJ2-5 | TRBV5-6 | ASSLDTEETQY
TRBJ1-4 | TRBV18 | ASSLGQGAEKLF
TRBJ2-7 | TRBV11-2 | ASSAGSGGLSSYEQY
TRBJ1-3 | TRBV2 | ASTESGYTGNTIY
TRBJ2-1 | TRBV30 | AWRFGSYNEQF
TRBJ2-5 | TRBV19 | ASSIEWAQETQY
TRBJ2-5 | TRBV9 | ASSPAGGRGETQY
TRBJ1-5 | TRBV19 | ATQGANQPQH
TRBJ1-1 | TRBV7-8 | ASSLVGTGGTEAF
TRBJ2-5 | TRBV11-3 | ASSTGLAEETQY
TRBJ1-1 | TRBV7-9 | ASSYRGPIEAF
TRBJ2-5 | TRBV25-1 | ASSETNQETQY
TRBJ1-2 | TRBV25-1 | ASSGQGVGGYT
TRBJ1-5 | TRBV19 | ASTTGGGTQPQH
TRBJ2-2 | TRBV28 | ASSLGSPTGELF
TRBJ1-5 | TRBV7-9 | ASSLSRDLGPQH
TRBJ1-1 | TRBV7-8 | ASSLGGLMNTEAF
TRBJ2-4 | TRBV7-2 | ASSYPAGGKY
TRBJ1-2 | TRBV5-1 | ASKRTGHYGYT
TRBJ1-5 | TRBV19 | ASTPDRAPFRPQH
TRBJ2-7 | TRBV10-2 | ATLPRTSGYEQY
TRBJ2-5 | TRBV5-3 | ARDLDISH
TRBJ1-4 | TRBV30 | AWSFRTGVNEKLF